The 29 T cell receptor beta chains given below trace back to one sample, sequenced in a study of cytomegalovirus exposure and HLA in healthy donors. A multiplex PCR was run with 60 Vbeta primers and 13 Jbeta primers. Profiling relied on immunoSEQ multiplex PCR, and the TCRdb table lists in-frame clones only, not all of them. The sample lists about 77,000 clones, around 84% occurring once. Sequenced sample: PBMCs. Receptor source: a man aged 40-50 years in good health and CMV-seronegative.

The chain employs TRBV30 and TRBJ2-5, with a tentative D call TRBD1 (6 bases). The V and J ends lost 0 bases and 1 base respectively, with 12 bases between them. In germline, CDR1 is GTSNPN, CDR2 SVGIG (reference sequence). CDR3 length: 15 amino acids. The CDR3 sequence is CAWSVRGKLQETQYF. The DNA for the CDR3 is TGTGCCTGGAGTGTAAGGGGGAAACTCCAAGAGACCCAGTACTTC.

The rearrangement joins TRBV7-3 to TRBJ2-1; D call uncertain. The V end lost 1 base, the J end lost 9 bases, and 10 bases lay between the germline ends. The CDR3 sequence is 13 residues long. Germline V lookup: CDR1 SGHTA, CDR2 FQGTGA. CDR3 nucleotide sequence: TGTGCCAGCAGCTTAATTTATGGCAGTGAGCAGTTCTTC. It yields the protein CASSLIYGSEQFF.

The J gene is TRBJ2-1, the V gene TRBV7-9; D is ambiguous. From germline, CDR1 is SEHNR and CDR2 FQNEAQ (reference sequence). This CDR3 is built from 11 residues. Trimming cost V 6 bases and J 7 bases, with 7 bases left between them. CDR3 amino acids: CASRRTNEQFF. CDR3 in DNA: TGTGCCAGCAGGCGTACGAATGAGCAGTTCTTC. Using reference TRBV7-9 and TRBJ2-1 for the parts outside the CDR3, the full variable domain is DTGVSQNPRHKITKRGQNVTFRCDPISEHNRLYWYRQTLGQGPEFLTYFQNEAQLEKSRLLSDRFSAERPKGSFSTLEIQRTEQGDSAMYLCASRRTNEQFFGPGTRLTVL.

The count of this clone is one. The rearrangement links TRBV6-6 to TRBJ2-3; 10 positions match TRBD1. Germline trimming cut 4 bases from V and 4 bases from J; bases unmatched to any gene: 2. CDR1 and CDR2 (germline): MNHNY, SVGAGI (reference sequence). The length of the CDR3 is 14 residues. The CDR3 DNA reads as TGTGCCAGCAGTTCGGGACAGGGGTCAGATACGCAGTATTTT. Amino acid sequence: CASSSGQGSDTQYF.

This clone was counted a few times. CDR3 bases: TGCGCCAGCAGCCCGACATCGGCGCGGGGGGCCTACAATGAGCAGTTCTTC. Amino acids: CASSPTSARGAYNEQFF. The V gene is TRBV4-3, the J gene TRBJ2-1, with 8 bases fitting TRBD2. There are 17 residues in the CDR3. Trimming took 4 bases from V and 2 from J; bases not matched to a gene: 10. Germline loops: CDR1 LGHNA, CDR2 YSLEER.

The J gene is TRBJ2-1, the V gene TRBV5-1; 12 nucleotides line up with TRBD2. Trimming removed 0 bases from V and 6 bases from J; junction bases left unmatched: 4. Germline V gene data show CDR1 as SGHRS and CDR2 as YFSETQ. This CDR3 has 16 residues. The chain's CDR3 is CASSLVVGLAGNEQFF. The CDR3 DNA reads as TGCGCCAGCAGCTTGGTTGTGGGACTAGCGGGCAATGAGCAGTTCTTC.

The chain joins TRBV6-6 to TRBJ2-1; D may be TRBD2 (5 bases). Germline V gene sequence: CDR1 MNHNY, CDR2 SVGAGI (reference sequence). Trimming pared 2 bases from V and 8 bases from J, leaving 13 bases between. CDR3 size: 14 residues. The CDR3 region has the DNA TGTGCCAGCAGTTACACCCCCGGACTTGATGAGCAGTTCTTC. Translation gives CASSYTPGLDEQFF.

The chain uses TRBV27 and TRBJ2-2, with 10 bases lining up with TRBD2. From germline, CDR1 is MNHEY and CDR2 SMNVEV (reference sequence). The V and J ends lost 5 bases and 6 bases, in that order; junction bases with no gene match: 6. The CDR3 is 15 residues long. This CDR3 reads CASSTQREGPGELFF. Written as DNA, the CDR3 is TGTGCCAGCAGTACACAGCGGGAGGGCCCCGGGGAGCTGTTTTTT.

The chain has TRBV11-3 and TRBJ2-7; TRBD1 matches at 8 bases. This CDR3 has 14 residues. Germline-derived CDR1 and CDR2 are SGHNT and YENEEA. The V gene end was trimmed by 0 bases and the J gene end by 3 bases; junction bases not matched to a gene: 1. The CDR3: CASSLEGQGYEQYF. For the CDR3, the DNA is TGTGCCAGCAGCTTAGAAGGACAGGGCTACGAGCAGTACTTC.

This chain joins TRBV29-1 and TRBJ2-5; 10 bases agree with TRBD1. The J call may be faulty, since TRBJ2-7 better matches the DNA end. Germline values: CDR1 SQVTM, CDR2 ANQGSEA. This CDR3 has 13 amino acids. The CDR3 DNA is TGCAGCGTCTCAGGACAGGGGGTCTACGAGCAGTACTTC. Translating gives CSVSGQGVYEQYF.

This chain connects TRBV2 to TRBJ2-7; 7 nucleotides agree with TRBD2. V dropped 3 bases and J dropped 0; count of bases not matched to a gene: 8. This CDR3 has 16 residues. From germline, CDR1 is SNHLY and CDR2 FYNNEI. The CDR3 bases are TGTGCCAGCAGTGAGGCTAGCGGACGATCCTCCTACGAGCAGTACTTC. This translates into CASSEASGRSSYEQYF.

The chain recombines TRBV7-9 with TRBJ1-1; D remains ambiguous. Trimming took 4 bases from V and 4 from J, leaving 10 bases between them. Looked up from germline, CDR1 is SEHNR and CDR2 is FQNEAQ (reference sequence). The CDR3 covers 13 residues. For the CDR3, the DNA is TGTGCCAGCAGCTCGGTGTCGGGCACTGAAGCTTTCTTT. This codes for CASSSVSGTEAFF.

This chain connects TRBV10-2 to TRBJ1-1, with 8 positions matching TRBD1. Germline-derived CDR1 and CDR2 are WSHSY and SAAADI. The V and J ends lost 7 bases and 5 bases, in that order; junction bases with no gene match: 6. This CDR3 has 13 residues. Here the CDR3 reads CASTSDRETEAFF. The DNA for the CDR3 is TGCGCCAGCACGTCGGACAGGGAAACTGAAGCTTTCTTT.

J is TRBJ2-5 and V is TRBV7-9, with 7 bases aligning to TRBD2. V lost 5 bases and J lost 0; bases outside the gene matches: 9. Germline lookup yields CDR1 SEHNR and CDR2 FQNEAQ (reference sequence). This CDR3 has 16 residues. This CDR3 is CASSPRLAAYQETQYF. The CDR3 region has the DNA TGTGCCAGCAGCCCCCGACTAGCAGCTTACCAAGAGACCCAGTACTTC.

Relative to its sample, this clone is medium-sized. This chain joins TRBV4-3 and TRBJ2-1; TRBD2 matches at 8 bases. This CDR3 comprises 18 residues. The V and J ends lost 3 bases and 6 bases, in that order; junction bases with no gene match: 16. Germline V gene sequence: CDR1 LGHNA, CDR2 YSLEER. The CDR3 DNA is TGCGCCAGCAGCCACACCGGGCTCAGTAGGACTAGCAGCAATGAGCAGTTCTTC. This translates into CASSHTGLSRTSSNEQFF.

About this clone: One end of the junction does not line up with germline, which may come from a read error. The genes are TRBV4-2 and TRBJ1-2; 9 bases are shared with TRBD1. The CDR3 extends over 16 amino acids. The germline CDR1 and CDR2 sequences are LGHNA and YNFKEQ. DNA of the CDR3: TGTGCCAGCAGACAAGTGGGGACAGGGAACTCGAGTGGCTACACCTTC. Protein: CASRQVGTGNSSGYTF.

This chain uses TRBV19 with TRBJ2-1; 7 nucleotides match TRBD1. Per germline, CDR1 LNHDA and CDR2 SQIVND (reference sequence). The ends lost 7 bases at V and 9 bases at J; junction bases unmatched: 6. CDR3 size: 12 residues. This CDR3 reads CASNRGRGEQFF. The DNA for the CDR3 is TGTGCCAGTAACAGGGGTAGGGGTGAGCAGTTCTTC.

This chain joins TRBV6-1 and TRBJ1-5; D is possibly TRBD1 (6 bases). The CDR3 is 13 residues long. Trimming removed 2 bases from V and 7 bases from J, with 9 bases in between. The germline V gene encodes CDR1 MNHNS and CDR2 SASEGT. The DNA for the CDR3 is TGTGCCAGCAGTGAATGGGGGCGGCAGCCCCAGCATTTT. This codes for CASSEWGRQPQHF.

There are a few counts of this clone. The CDR3 sequence is CASSIGGDQPQHF. The CDR3, as DNA: TGTGCCAGTAGTATAGGCGGGGATCAGCCCCAGCATTTT. The V and J genes are TRBV19 and TRBJ1-5, with no clear D. Trimming took off 1 base at V and 5 bases at J, with 6 bases between the two ends. CDR3 length: 13 amino acids. Germline lookup yields CDR1 LNHDA and CDR2 SQIVND (reference sequence). Full variable domain (remainder filled in from reference TRBV19 and TRBJ1-5): DGGITQSPKYLFRKEGQNVTLSCEQNLNHDAMYWYRQDPGQGLRLIYYSQIVNDFQKGDIAEGYSVSREKKESFPLTVTSAQKNPTAFYLCASSIGGDQPQHFGDGTRLSIL.

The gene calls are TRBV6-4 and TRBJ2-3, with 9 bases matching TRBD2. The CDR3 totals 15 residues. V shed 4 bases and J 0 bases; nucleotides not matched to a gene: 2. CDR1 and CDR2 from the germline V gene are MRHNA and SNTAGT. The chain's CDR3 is CASSVAGESTDTQYF. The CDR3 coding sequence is TGTGCCAGCAGTGTAGCGGGAGAAAGCACAGATACGCAGTATTTT.

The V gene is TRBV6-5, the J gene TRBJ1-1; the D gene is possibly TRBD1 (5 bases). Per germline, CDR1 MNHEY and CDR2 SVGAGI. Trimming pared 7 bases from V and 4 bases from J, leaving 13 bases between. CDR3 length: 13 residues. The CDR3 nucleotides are TGTGCCAGCACCCCGGAAAGGGGCACTGAAGCTTTCTTT. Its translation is CASTPERGTEAFF.

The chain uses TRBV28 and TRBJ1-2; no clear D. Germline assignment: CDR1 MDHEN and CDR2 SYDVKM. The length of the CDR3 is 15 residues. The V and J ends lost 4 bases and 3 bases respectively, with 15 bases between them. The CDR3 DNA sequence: TGTGCCAGCAGTTCCCCGCCCGAAGCCCACTATGGCTACACCTTC. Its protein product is CASSSPPEAHYGYTF.

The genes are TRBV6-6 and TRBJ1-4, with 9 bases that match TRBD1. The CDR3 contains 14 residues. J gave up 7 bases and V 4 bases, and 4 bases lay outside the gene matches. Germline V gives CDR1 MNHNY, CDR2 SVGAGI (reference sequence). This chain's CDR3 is CASSSGQGIEKLFF. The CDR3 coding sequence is TGTGCCAGCAGTTCGGGACAGGGCATTGAAAAACTGTTTTTT.

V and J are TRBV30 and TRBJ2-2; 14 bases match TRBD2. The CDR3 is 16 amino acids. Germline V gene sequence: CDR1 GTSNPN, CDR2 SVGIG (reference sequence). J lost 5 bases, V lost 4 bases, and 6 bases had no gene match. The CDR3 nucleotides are TGTGCCTGGACTACGGGACTAGCGGGAGTTACCGGGGAGCTGTTTTTT. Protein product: CAWTTGLAGVTGELFF.

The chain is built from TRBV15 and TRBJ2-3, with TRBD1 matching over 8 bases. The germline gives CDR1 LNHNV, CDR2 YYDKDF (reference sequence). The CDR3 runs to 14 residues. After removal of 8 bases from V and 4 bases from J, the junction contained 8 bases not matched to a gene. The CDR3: CATGYGQGADTQYF. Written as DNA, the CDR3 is TGTGCCACCGGGTACGGACAGGGCGCAGATACGCAGTATTTT.

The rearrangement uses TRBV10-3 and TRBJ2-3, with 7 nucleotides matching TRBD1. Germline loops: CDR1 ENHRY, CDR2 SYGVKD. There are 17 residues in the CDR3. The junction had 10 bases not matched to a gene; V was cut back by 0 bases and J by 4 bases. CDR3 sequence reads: CAISESYGTANADTQYF. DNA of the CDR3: TGTGCCATCAGTGAGTCGTATGGGACAGCGAACGCAGATACGCAGTATTTT.

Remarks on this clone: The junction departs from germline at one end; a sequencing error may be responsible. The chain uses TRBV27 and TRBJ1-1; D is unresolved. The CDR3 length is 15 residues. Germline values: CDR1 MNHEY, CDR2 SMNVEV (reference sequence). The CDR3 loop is CASSFDHGSFPDAFF. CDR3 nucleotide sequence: TGTGCCAGCAGTTTCGACCACGGGTCGTTTCCTGACGCTTTCTTT.

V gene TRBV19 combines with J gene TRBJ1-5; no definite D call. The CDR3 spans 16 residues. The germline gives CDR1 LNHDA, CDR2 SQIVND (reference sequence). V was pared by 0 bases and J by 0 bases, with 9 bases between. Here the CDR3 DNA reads TGTGCCAGTAGTATAGAGCCAGGTCCTAGCAATCAGCCCCAGCATTTT. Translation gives CASSIEPGPSNQPQHF. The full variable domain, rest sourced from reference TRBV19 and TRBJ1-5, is DGGITQSPKYLFRKEGQNVTLSCEQNLNHDAMYWYRQDPGQGLRLIYYSQIVNDFQKGDIAEGYSVSREKKESFPLTVTSAQKNPTAFYLCASSIEPGPSNQPQHFGDGTRLSIL.

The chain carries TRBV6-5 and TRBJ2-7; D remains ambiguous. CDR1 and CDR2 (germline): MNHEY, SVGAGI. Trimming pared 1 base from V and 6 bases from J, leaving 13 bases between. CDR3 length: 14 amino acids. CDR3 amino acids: CASSYFGSGSEQYF. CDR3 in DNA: TGTGCCAGCAGTTACTTTGGATCGGGTTCCGAGCAGTACTTC.